This paragraph reports one T cell receptor (beta chain). Assay: immunoSEQ multiplex PCR; the TCRdb copy retains only in-frame clones and omits some. This table holds under 150,000 clones, approximately 94% found once. Trimming left V 1 base short and J 8 bases short, with 9 bases between. CDR3 length: 11 residues. In germline, CDR1 is DFQATT, CDR2 SNEGSKA (reference sequence). These data come from a study of T cell responses to AZD1222 COVID-19 vaccine. This receptor was identified in an adult in good health. The rearrangement joins TRBV20-1 to TRBJ2-7; no definite D call. Sequences were derived from peripheral blood, sampled on day 0 of AZD1222 vaccination. In nucleotides, the CDR3 is TGCAGTGCTAGAGGCGGCGTAAAGCAGTACTTC. Residues: CSARGGVKQYF.